The entry that follows covers one T cell receptor (beta chain) sequence. This sample was included in a study of blood T cell repertoires in COVID-19. Study-level background: Samples came from the United States, Italy and Spain, spanning acute and convalescent COVID-19. Sources were T cells, B-cell-depleted T cells, or PBMCs; the material itself was cDNA or gDNA.

The CDR3 spans 12 residues. V lost 1 base to trimming and J lost 3 bases, with 3 bases between them. As processed by the authors: Estimation of nucleated cell counts relied on the amplification of reference gene primers. Clones were read by immunoSEQ multiplex PCR, and TCRdb kept only the in-frame ones, dropping some. The V and J calls and the clone size are those of that table, but D and trimming were determined from the DNA. This table has roughly 300,000 clones, about 87% appearing once. The receptor was isolated from a woman aged 45 to 65 who had recovered from COVID-19. The chain recombines TRBV12-3 or TRBV12-4 with TRBJ1-1; D gene ambiguous. Sequencing input: peripheral blood. CDR3 amino acids: CASSLGDTEAFF. CDR3 DNA sequence: TGTGCCAGCAGTTTAGGAGACACTGAAGCTTTCTTT.